The sequence of this TCR beta chain was determined in a study of blood T cell repertoires in COVID-19. Across the study: Sites in the United States, Italy and Spain provided acute and convalescent COVID-19 samples. From T cells, B-cell-depleted T cells, or PBMCs came the material, which was cDNA or gDNA.

CDR3 length equals 16 residues. The germline V gene has CDR1 WNHNN and CDR2 SYGVQD (reference sequence). Trimming pared 8 bases from V and 8 bases from J, leaving 25 bases between. The table came from immunoSEQ multiplex PCR; TCRdb's copy has only in-frame clones and leaves some out. The sample contains 100,000 to 130,000 clones, over 65% of which appear only once. Sequenced material: peripheral blood. The chain carries TRBV10-1 and TRBJ2-1; D perhaps matches TRBD1 (5 bases). The receptor was isolated from a woman aged 40 to 50 with acute or convalescent COVID-19. This chain's CDR3 is CASAYLPWMGHYEQFF. For the CDR3, the DNA is TGCGCCAGCGCCTACCTGCCCTGGATGGGGCACTATGAGCAGTTCTTC.